Each of the 24 T cell receptor beta chains below was sequenced from the same sample in a study of T cells in Graves' hyperthyroidism and ophthalmopathy. What was amplified from RNA transcripts were TCR beta CDR3 regions. Primed by the HTBI set, a first-round RT-PCR was run on the TCR CDR3. TCRdb reprocessed the multiplex PCR reads with MiXCR, giving one entry per CDR3 protein. The sample carries about 640,000 distinct CDR3 sequences, around 21% recorded once. The specimen sequenced was blood. The receptor source for this set is a man aged 30-40 years with Graves' ophthalmopathy.

The chain's CDR3 is CASSLMGLGSYNEQYF. CDR3 sequence (DNA): TGTGCCAGCAGCTTAATGGGACTTGGCTCCTACAATGAGCAGTACTTC. The chain is built from TRBV7-2 and TRBJ2-7; a weak D match, TRBD2 (6 bases). There are 16 residues in the CDR3. CDR1 SGHTA and CDR2 FQGNSA come from the germline V gene. The V gene lost 2 bases and the J gene lost 7 bases, with 21 bases spanning the gap.

This clonotype was seen ten or more times. The genes are TRBV28 and TRBJ1-6; 8 bases are shared with TRBD1. Losses at the gene ends were 6 bases for V and 7 bases for J; bases not matched to a gene: 8. From germline, CDR1 is MDHEN and CDR2 SYDVKM. This CDR3 is built from 15 residues. The CDR3 is CASRGTGGFNSPLHF. The CDR3 bases are TGTGCCAGCAGGGGAACAGGGGGGTTCAATTCACCCCTCCACTTT.

Only a few counts were recorded for this clonotype. The chain employs TRBV10-1 and TRBJ1-1; 9 nucleotides match TRBD1. CDR3 length: 13 residues. V was clipped by 8 bases and J by 5 bases; unmatched bases: 6. Germline CDR1 is WNHNN and CDR2 is SYGVQD (reference sequence). The CDR3 is CASARDRVTEAFF. DNA of the CDR3: TGCGCCAGCGCCCGGGACAGGGTGACTGAAGCTTTCTTT.

This chain links TRBV5-1 with TRBJ2-7; D might be TRBD2 (5 bases). CDR1 and CDR2 from the germline V gene are SGHRS and YFSETQ. The CDR3 contains 17 residues. V dropped 0 bases and J dropped 0 bases, with 16 bases sitting between them. Here the CDR3 DNA reads TGCGCCAGCAGCTTGGGGGCGACTTGGGAGTACTCCTACGAGCAGTACTTC. Its translation is CASSLGATWEYSYEQYF.

This clonotype was detected many times. The chain has TRBV2 and TRBJ2-2; the D gene could be TRBD1 or TRBD2 (5 bases each). In germline, CDR1 is SNHLY, CDR2 FYNNEI. The length of the CDR3 is 15 residues. The V end lost 5 bases, the J end lost 4 bases, and 14 bases lay between the germline ends. The CDR3 is CASSTGQASTGELFF. The CDR3 DNA reads TGTGCCAGCAGTACGGGGCAGGCCAGCACCGGGGAGCTGTTTTTT. Supplemented by reference TRBV2 and TRBJ2-2, the full variable domain reads EPEVTQTPSHQVTQMGQEVILRCVPISNHLYFYWYRQILGQKVEFLVSFYNNEISEKSEIFDDQFSVERPDGSNFTLKIRSTKLEDSAMYFCASSTGQASTGELFFGEGSRLTVL.

The table lists this clonotype with many counts. The J gene is TRBJ2-7, the V gene TRBV7-8; TRBD1 might be the D (5 bases). V shed 5 bases and J shed 4 bases, with 9 bases lying between them. The CDR3 is made up of 12 amino acids. The germline V gene has CDR1 SGHVS and CDR2 FQNEAQ. The CDR3 loop reads CASSDTGYEQYF. CDR3 sequence (DNA): TGTGCCAGCAGCGATACAGGTTACGAGCAGTACTTC. The full variable domain, rest sourced from reference TRBV7-8 and TRBJ2-7, is GAGVSQSPRYKVAKRGQDVALRCDPISGHVSLFWYQQALGQGPEFLTYFQNEAQLDKSGLPSDRFFAERPEGSVSTLKIQRTQQEDSAVYLCASSDTGYEQYFGPGTRLTVT.

The gene calls are TRBV27 and TRBJ2-3; D call uncertain. CDR3 size: 13 residues. Germline V CDR1 and CDR2: MNHEY, SMNVEV (reference sequence). The V gene lost 6 bases and the J gene lost 2 bases, with 9 bases spanning the gap. CDR3 sequence: CASSHRPTDTQYF. CDR3 bases: TGTGCCAGCAGCCACAGACCCACAGATACGCAGTATTTT.

This clonotype was counted many times. The rearrangement joins TRBV7-2 to TRBJ2-7; D may be TRBD2 (6 bases). CDR1 SGHTA and CDR2 FQGNSA come from the germline V gene. The CDR3 extends over 15 amino acids. Trimming pared 1 base from V and 6 bases from J, leaving 16 bases between. CDR3 DNA sequence: TGTGCCAGCAGCTTAGGGGGGAGGATCCCCCTCGAGCAGTACTTC. This encodes CASSLGGRIPLEQYF. The complete variable domain, with remaining parts taken from reference TRBV7-2 and TRBJ2-7, reads GAGVSQSPSNKVTEKGKDVELRCDPISGHTALYWYRQSLGQGLEFLIYFQGNSAPDKSGLPSDRFSAERTGGSVSTLTIQRTQQEDSAVYLCASSLGGRIPLEQYFGPGTRLTVT.

This clonotype has ten or more counts. This chain connects TRBV7-2 to TRBJ1-1; TRBD1 is a possible D gene (5 bases). The CDR3 totals 13 residues. CDR1 SGHTA and CDR2 FQGNSA come from the germline V gene. V was clipped by 5 bases and J by 5 bases, with 12 bases between them. The CDR3 spells CASSHTRETEAFF. Written as DNA, the CDR3 is TGTGCCAGCAGCCATACCAGGGAGACTGAAGCTTTCTTT.

This clonotype was detected ten times or more. The chain employs TRBV9 and TRBJ2-7, with TRBD1 matching over 10 bases. The germline V gene has CDR1 SGDLS and CDR2 YYNGEE. V lost 2 bases and J lost 2; bases outside the gene matches: 7. This CDR3 is 16 amino acids long. For the CDR3, the DNA is TGTGCCAGCAGCGTTGGGGGACAGGGGATAACCTACGAGCAGTACTTC. This gives the protein CASSVGGQGITYEQYF.

A few counts support this clonotype. The gene calls are TRBV7-2 and TRBJ2-7; a weak D match, TRBD1 (6 bases). Germline V gives CDR1 SGHTA, CDR2 FQGNSA. The CDR3 runs to 14 residues. V shed 5 bases and J shed 1 base, with 12 bases lying between them. The CDR3 sequence: CASSPAQGSYEQYF. The CDR3 DNA is TGTGCCAGCAGCCCGGCACAGGGATCCTACGAGCAGTACTTC.

V and J are TRBV7-3 and TRBJ1-1; D remains unclear. V was cut by 6 bases and J by 4 bases, with 12 bases left in between. The CDR3 has 13 amino acids. The germline V gene has CDR1 SGHTA and CDR2 FQGTGA. The CDR3 region is CASRFSQITEAFF. The DNA of the CDR3 is TGTGCCAGCAGATTCTCACAGATCACTGAAGCTTTCTTT.

The chain combines TRBV5-6 with TRBJ2-2; D is unresolved. V was shortened by 4 bases and J by 3 bases, with 7 bases between the two germline ends. Germline V gene data show CDR1 as SGHDT and CDR2 as YYEEEE. The CDR3 sequence is 13 residues long. The CDR3 loop reads CASSGSDTGELFF. The CDR3 DNA sequence: TGTGCCAGCAGCGGTTCTGACACCGGGGAGCTGTTTTTT.

This clonotype was recorded at least ten times. The chain combines TRBV7-9 with TRBJ2-7; TRBD1 is a possible D gene (6 bases). The germline gives CDR1 SEHNR, CDR2 FQNEAQ (reference sequence). Trimming took 3 bases from V and 5 from J, leaving 14 bases between them. CDR3 length: 14 amino acids. The CDR3 DNA is TGTGCCAGCAGCTTTCAGGGGATTCTCAACGAGCAGTACTTC. It specifies CASSFQGILNEQYF.

This clonotype was picked up a small number of times. The chain couples TRBV20-1 to TRBJ1-4; the D gene is possibly TRBD1 (6 bases). The V end was cut by 3 bases, the J end by 0 bases, with 17 bases between. CDR1 and CDR2 from the germline V gene are DFQATT and SNEGSKA (reference sequence). The CDR3 covers 17 residues. The CDR3 sequence is CSASPGAGKATNEKLFF. CDR3 DNA: TGCAGTGCTAGTCCAGGGGCAGGGAAAGCAACTAATGAAAAACTGTTTTTT.

This CDR3 reads CASSVDGENSPLHF. The CDR3 nucleotides read TGCGCCAGCAGCGTGGACGGAGAAAATTCACCCCTCCACTTT. V gene TRBV5-1 combines with J gene TRBJ1-6; D unresolved. The V gene lost 4 bases and the J gene lost 7 bases, with 12 bases spanning the gap. The germline V gene has CDR1 SGHRS and CDR2 YFSETQ. This CDR3 comprises 14 residues.

This clonotype came up a few times. The V and J genes are TRBV7-9 and TRBJ2-1; 12 nucleotides match TRBD2. Losses at the gene ends were 6 bases for V and 2 bases for J; bases not matched to a gene: 11. This CDR3 contains 18 residues. Germline V CDR1 and CDR2: SEHNR, FQNEAQ (reference sequence). CDR3 sequence (DNA): TGTGCCAGCAGTGGGGAGCTAGCGGGAGGGCCCGCCTACAATGAGCAGTTCTTC. It specifies CASSGELAGGPAYNEQFF.

This chain connects TRBV4-3 to TRBJ2-1, with D uncertain. This CDR3 is built from 17 residues. Germline V gene lookup returns CDR1 LGHNA and CDR2 YSLEER. V was trimmed by 0 bases and J by 5 bases, leaving 17 bases between them. In nucleotides, the CDR3 is TGCGCCAGCAGCCAAGATGGACCTCGAGCCGCCAACAATGAGCAGTTCTTC. This sequence encodes CASSQDGPRAANNEQFF.

The chain recombines TRBV15 with TRBJ1-6, with D possibly matching TRBD1 (5 bases). The CDR3 length is 18 residues. CDR1 and CDR2 (germline): LNHNV, YYDKDF (reference sequence). V gave up 4 bases and J gave up 7 bases, with 23 bases separating them. CDR3 sequence reads: CATSMGRRVKWINSPLHF. The CDR3, as DNA: TGTGCCACCAGCATGGGGCGAAGGGTAAAGTGGATAAATTCACCCCTCCACTTT.

This clonotype was seen only a few times. The chain joins TRBV5-1 to TRBJ2-1; no clear D. This CDR3 is 15 amino acids long. Trimming cost V 0 bases and J 8 bases, with 15 bases left between them. The germline V gene has CDR1 SGHRS and CDR2 YFSETQ. The CDR3 DNA reads TGCGCCAGCAGCTTGGGGGCGCAGAGTTGGGATGAGCAGTTCTTC. This codes for CASSLGAQSWDEQFF.

The chain links TRBV18 to TRBJ1-3, with a tentative D call TRBD1 (6 bases). This CDR3 is 16 amino acids long. Trimming cost V 3 bases and J 0 bases, with 12 bases left between them. Germline CDR1 and CDR2: KGHSH and LQKENI. CDR3 nucleotides: TGTGCCAGCTCACCGAAAGGACAGTCCTCTGGAAACACCATATATTTT. Translation gives CASSPKGQSSGNTIYF.

The V gene is TRBV18, the J gene TRBJ1-3; D is uncertain. Germline CDR1 and CDR2: KGHSH and LQKENI. V shed 3 bases and J shed 0 bases, with 12 bases lying between them. The CDR3 runs to 16 residues. CDR3 coding DNA: TGTGCCAGCTCACCGAAGACTATGCGCTCTGGAAACACCATATATTTT. As protein: CASSPKTMRSGNTIYF.

The chain uses TRBV20-1 and TRBJ2-3, with D possibly being TRBD2 (5 bases). Germline CDR1 is DFQATT and CDR2 is SNEGSKA (reference sequence). CDR3 length: 14 residues. V gave up 0 bases and J gave up 4 bases, with 11 bases separating them. CDR3 DNA: TGCAGTGCTAGAGATTTTGTGCGGGCAGATACGCAGTATTTT. Protein: CSARDFVRADTQYF.

This clonotype appeared a few times. This chain links TRBV12-3 or TRBV12-4 with TRBJ2-2; 9 bases align to TRBD1. The V and J ends lost 6 bases and 4 bases, in that order; junction bases with no gene match: 6. The CDR3 is 15 residues long. The DNA for the CDR3 is TGTGCCAGCAGCGTTGCGGGACAGGGCACCGGGGAGCTGTTTTTT. Amino acid sequence: CASSVAGQGTGELFF.